This T cell receptor (beta chain) was recorded in a study of blood T cell repertoires in COVID-19. Study as a whole: The United States, Italy and Spain supplied acute and convalescent COVID-19 samples. T cells, B-cell-depleted T cells, or PBMCs provided the cDNA or gDNA that served as material.

The protocol was immunoSEQ multiplex PCR, while the TCRdb copy is restricted to in-frame clones and leaves out a portion. The sample has 200,000 to 250,000 clones; 85% are singletons. Trimming stripped 4 bases from V and 1 base from J, with 11 bases between. Germline lookup yields CDR1 SGHNT and CDR2 YYREEE (reference sequence). The CDR3 is 14 residues long. This TCR was recovered from a woman aged 50 to 65 with acute COVID-19. Sequencing was done on a sample of PBMCs or T cells enriched from blood (not recorded which). This chain connects TRBV5-4 to TRBJ1-1; D is perhaps TRBD1 (5 bases). The CDR3 sequence: CASSTSQGNTEAFF. CDR3 in DNA: TGTGCCAGCAGCACCTCCCAGGGGAACACTGAAGCTTTCTTT.